These T cell receptor beta chains were read from a single sample in a study of shared clonotypes between healthy human individuals. Clones were sequenced by immunoSEQ multiplex PCR, and TCRdb holds only the in-frame ones, with some missing. The repertoire consists of under 1,900,000 clones, with roughly 98.5% occurring once and the leading ten covering 0.36%. Sequencing input: naive CD4+ T cells sorted from blood. Every receptor here comes from a man under 40 in good health. Each CDR3 is given without its conserved first and last residue.

j_call v_call cdr3_aa
TRBJ1-5 TRBV18 ASSYGGINQPQH
TRBJ2-5 TRBV7-9 ASRSTGSPETQY
TRBJ1-4 TRBV18 ASSLLEAQSEKLF
TRBJ2-7 TRBV5-6 ASSLGVRRGGEQY
TRBJ2-2 TRBV7-3 ASSRAGRTGELF
TRBJ1-3 TRBV9 ASSAEGSGNTIY
TRBJ2-3 TRBV18 ASSPLGTGRTDTQY
TRBJ2-7 TRBV11-1 ASSTGQVAVSTYEQY
TRBJ2-7 TRBV5-1 ASAWDRPFSYEQY
TRBJ2-6 TRBV19 ASSAHRAGANVLT
TRBJ1-5 TRBV29-1 SVQRGGRPQH
TRBJ2-2 TRBV4-3 ASSQVLAGGDTGELF
TRBJ2-3 TRBV19 ASRGERRGTDTQY
TRBJ2-1 TRBV9 ASSDGTSGHNEQF
TRBJ2-7 TRBV6-8 AINRGRSYEQY
TRBJ2-5 TRBV28 ASSYRRLAGVWETQY
TRBJ2-2 TRBV29-1 SVAALAGTGELF
TRBJ2-2 TRBV29-1 SVVGGQGARSTGELF
TRBJ1-2 TRBV5-1 ASSLSGTPEGYT
TRBJ2-3 TRBV10-3 AISEPLAGPPYTQY
TRBJ2-1 TRBV18 ASSPQNIYRDYNEQF
TRBJ2-7 TRBV15 ATSGGLAGVYEQY
TRBJ2-5 TRBV29-1 SVSQGQETQY
TRBJ2-7 TRBV25-1 ASSGSGTPLEQY
TRBJ2-2 TRBV7-6 ASSLGGWGSGELF
TRBJ2-2 TRBV29-1 SVGQGKVGELF
TRBJ1-1 TRBV30 AWTRLAANTEAF
. TRBV4-2 ASSRETSGRTYEQY
TRBJ2-7 TRBV18 ASSRGLAGGHQISYEQY
TRBJ2-7 TRBV5-4 ASSPTWGRGNEQY
TRBJ2-7 TRBV7-9 ASSFSTGTEQY
TRBJ2-1 TRBV27 ASSARTSARHNEQF
TRBJ1-1 TRBV5-5 ASSLNRGGNTEAF
TRBJ2-7 TRBV29-1 SVRLDSYEQY
TRBJ1-2 TRBV20-1 SARTKDGYT
TRBJ2-2 TRBV29-1 SVERSGELF
TRBJ2-5 TRBV5-1 ASSIHRGSQETQY
TRBJ2-7 TRBV27 ASSSSGISYEQY
TRBJ2-2 TRBV9 ASSVGGTGELF
TRBJ2-7 TRBV9 ASSMRPDNEQY
TRBJ2-7 TRBV19 ASSNGASGSFAQY
TRBJ1-2 TRBV27 ASSRWTGGGYGYT
TRBJ2-1 TRBV18 ASSPGSEQF
TRBJ2-7 TRBV5-1 ASSPGTSGASYEQY
TRBJ1-1 TRBV6-5 ASKEDPLKYTEAF
TRBJ2-3 TRBV5-8 ASSLQRTDTQY
TRBJ1-1 TRBV6-1 ASSDTEAF
TRBJ2-7 TRBV28 ASRRGAGDEQY
TRBJ2-5 TRBV5-6 ASSVRQVGTQY